Shown below are 17 T cell receptor beta chains from a single sample sequenced in a study of T cells in Graves' hyperthyroidism and ophthalmopathy (dated by TCRdb to the late 2010s). The receptor library was made with multiplex PCR. Sequencing was carried out with an Illumina HiSeq 2000. The TCR beta CDR3 regions were amplified from the RNA transcripts. A first-round RT-PCR of the TCR CDR3 used the HTBI primer set with the Qiagen OneStep RT-PCR kit. Through fastp at Q25 and MiXCR, TCRdb rebuilt clones from the public reads, retaining in-frame beta chains. Rows with one shared CDR3 protein collapse into an entry with the most common genes and DNA. This sample gives a few hundred thousand distinct CDR3 sequences in total; over 15% of them show up just once. The ten largest clones represent 17% of the sample. The sequenced sample consisted of blood. These receptors were obtained from a woman in her late teens or twenties with Graves' ophthalmopathy.

This clonotype appeared many times. The J gene is TRBJ2-1, the V gene TRBV5-6; D is undetermined. Germline lookup yields CDR1 SGHDT and CDR2 YYEEEE. V was shortened by 1 base and J by 0 bases, with 8 bases between the two germline ends. The length of the CDR3 is 15 residues. The CDR3 loop is CASSLILSSYNEQFF. The CDR3 DNA reads as TGTGCCAGCAGCTTGATATTGAGCTCCTACAATGAGCAGTTCTTC.

The chain employs TRBV6-1 and TRBJ1-6, with no clear D. The CDR3 length is 12 residues. Germline V gene lookup returns CDR1 MNHNS and CDR2 SASEGT. V was trimmed by 5 bases and J by 9 bases, leaving 8 bases between them. For the CDR3, the DNA is TGTGCCAGCAGTCTCAGAGCTTCACCCCTCCACTTT. This codes for CASSLRASPLHF.

This clonotype was counted a few times. This sequence joins TRBV28 and TRBJ1-1; D gene ambiguous. Germline lookup yields CDR1 MDHEN and CDR2 SYDVKM. V dropped 3 bases and J dropped 0 bases, with 14 bases sitting between them. CDR3 length equals 16 residues. The CDR3, as DNA: TGTGCCAGCAGTTTTACCCCTCCCGGGTTGAACACTGAAGCTTTCTTT. It encodes CASSFTPPGLNTEAFF.

This clonotype was counted many times. The chain combines TRBV7-3 with TRBJ1-2, with D perhaps TRBD1 (6 bases). The germline gives CDR1 SGHTA, CDR2 FQGTGA. V gave up 1 base and J gave up 8 bases, with 11 bases separating them. This CDR3 contains 13 residues. Here the CDR3 reads CASSLNRASGYTF. The CDR3 bases are TGTGCCAGCAGCTTAAACAGGGCGTCAGGCTACACCTTC.

A word on this clonotype: Since a much larger clone is just one base distant, this may be a read error. The CDR3 does not close with the conserved phenylalanine or tryptophan, likely indicating a read error. The chain carries TRBV6-1 and TRBJ1-2, with TRBD1 matching 11 bases. Germline V CDR1 and CDR2: MNHNS, SASEGT. The CDR3 is made up of 15 amino acids. V gave up 1 base and J gave up 3 bases; unmatched junction bases: 1. Here the CDR3 reads CASSEGTGGYYGYTL. CDR3 bases: TGTGCCAGCAGTGAAGGGACAGGGGGCTACTATGGCTACACCCTC.

This sequence joins TRBV6-1 and TRBJ2-7; 7 nucleotides line up with TRBD1. This CDR3 is built from 13 residues. V was pared by 8 bases and J by 3 bases, with 7 bases of the junction left unmatched. Germline lookup yields CDR1 MNHNS and CDR2 SASEGT. CDR3 loop: CASGETGIYEQYF. The CDR3, as DNA: TGTGCCAGCGGAGAGACAGGGATCTACGAGCAGTACTTC.

A few counts support this clonotype. In DNA form, the CDR3 reads TGTGCCAGCAGCTCTACAGGGGGTGGGTCCTACAATGAGCAGTTCTTC. Translating it yields CASSSTGGGSYNEQFF. This rearrangement joins TRBV7-9 to TRBJ2-1; 8 positions agree with TRBD1. With 4 bases clipped from V and 1 base from J, the junction kept 6 bases outside the gene matches. The germline gives CDR1 SEHNR, CDR2 FQNEAQ (reference sequence). The CDR3 contains 16 residues. Looking up the rest from reference TRBV7-9 and TRBJ2-1 gives the full variable domain: DTGVSQNPRHKITKRGQNVTFRCDPISEHNRLYWYRQTLGQGPEFLTYFQNEAQLEKSRLLSDRFSAERPKGSFSTLEIQRTEQGDSAMYLCASSSTGGGSYNEQFFGPGTRLTVL.

Ten or more counts support this clonotype. V usage is TRBV30 and J usage is TRBJ1-6; 9 bases are a match to TRBD1. Germline V lookup: CDR1 GTSNPN, CDR2 SVGIG (reference sequence). Germline trimming cut 4 bases from V and 7 bases from J; bases unmatched to any gene: 2. The CDR3 has 13 amino acids. The DNA for the CDR3 is TGTGCCTGGACCGGGACAGGGAATTCACCCCTCCACTTT. This sequence encodes CAWTGTGNSPLHF.

There are a few counts of this clonotype. V is TRBV5-1 and J is TRBJ1-3; tentative D call: TRBD1 (5 bases). The CDR3 spans 12 residues. Per germline, CDR1 SGHRS and CDR2 YFSETQ. Deletions cut 3 bases from V and 14 bases from J, with 15 bases between. The chain's CDR3 is CASSSSAGILYF. DNA for the CDR3: TGCGCCAGCAGCTCGTCCGCAGGGATCCTATATTTT.

The V gene is TRBV10-3, the J gene TRBJ2-2, with 7 bases matching TRBD2. CDR1 is ENHRY and CDR2 is SYGVKD in the germline V gene. The V gene end was trimmed by 7 bases and the J gene end by 6 bases; junction bases not matched to a gene: 5. The CDR3 extends over 13 amino acids. CDR3 loop: CAITSAGAGELFF. The CDR3 region has the DNA TGTGCCATCACCAGTGCGGGGGCCGGGGAGCTGTTTTTT.

This clonotype was detected ten times or more. This chain joins TRBV12-3 or TRBV12-4 and TRBJ2-2; the D is unclear. With 4 bases removed from V and 2 bases from J, the gap between germline ends came to 5 bases. CDR3 size: 13 residues. CDR3 bases: TGTGCCAGCAGTTCCTCAAACACCGGGGAGCTGTTTTTT. Translation: CASSSSNTGELFF.

The genes are TRBV7-9 and TRBJ2-1, with D hard to call. Trimming took 2 bases from V and 5 from J, leaving 4 bases between them. CDR3 length: 12 residues. Germline-derived CDR1 and CDR2 are SEHNR and FQNEAQ (reference sequence). The CDR3 sequence: CASSLFDNEQFF. In nucleotides, the CDR3 is TGTGCCAGCAGCTTATTTGACAATGAGCAGTTCTTC.

This clonotype was picked up a small number of times. The rearrangement joins TRBV12-5 to TRBJ1-1; no firm D call. CDR3 length: 13 residues. The germline V gene has CDR1 LGHNT and CDR2 FRNRAP. V lost 0 bases and J 4 bases, leaving 6 bases between the germline ends. In nucleotides, the CDR3 is TGTGCTAGTGGTTTGGTTGACGGCACTGAAGCTTTCTTT. Translating it yields CASGLVDGTEAFF.

This clonotype was recorded at least ten times. The chain links TRBV28 to TRBJ2-3; D is undetermined. Germline V gene data show CDR1 as MDHEN and CDR2 as SYDVKM. The germline V and J ends were trimmed by 5 bases and 3 bases, with 9 bases remaining between them. The CDR3 contains 13 residues. The CDR3 is CASSSPRTDTQYF. For the CDR3, the DNA is TGTGCCAGCAGTAGTCCCCGGACAGATACGCAGTATTTT. The variable domain in full, completed from reference TRBV28 and TRBJ2-3, reads DVKVTQSSRYLVKRTGEKVFLECVQDMDHENMFWYRQDPGLGLRLIYFSYDVKMKEKGDIPEGYSVSREKKERFSLILESASTNQTSMYLCASSSPRTDTQYFGPGTRLTVL.

This clonotype showed up many times. V and J are TRBV6-2 or TRBV6-3 and TRBJ2-7; D uncertain. V was trimmed by 7 bases and J by 2 bases, leaving 15 bases between them. The germline V gene encodes CDR1 MNHEY and CDR2 SVGEGT. The CDR3 is made up of 14 amino acids. DNA of the CDR3: TGTGCCAGCACGTACAGCGACCCTCCCTACGAGCAGTACTTC. Amino acid sequence: CASTYSDPPYEQYF.

The sample holds many counts of this clonotype. CDR3 region: CASSLPSGDYGYTF. CDR3 in DNA: TGTGCCAGCAGTTTACCTAGCGGGGACTATGGCTACACCTTC. V is TRBV28 and J is TRBJ1-2; D call uncertain. The V gene's germline CDR1 is MDHEN and CDR2 SYDVKM. The V end lost 2 bases, the J end lost 3 bases, and 10 bases lay between the germline ends. This CDR3 has 14 residues.

This clonotype showed up many times. This chain connects TRBV3-1 to TRBJ2-5; the D gene is possibly TRBD2 (7 bases). Germline CDR1 LGHDT, CDR2 YNNKEL (reference sequence). The CDR3 has 17 amino acids. Trimming cost V 6 bases and J 5 bases, with 25 bases left between them. CDR3 amino acids: CASRKQEGGQIAETQYF. CDR3 DNA sequence: TGTGCCAGCAGAAAGCAGGAGGGGGGGCAGATTGCGGAGACCCAGTACTTC.